These 28 T cell receptor beta chains came from one sample sequenced in a study of blood T cell repertoires in COVID-19. Some clones are missing from TCRdb's copy, which holds only in-frame ones; the method was immunoSEQ multiplex PCR. The sample lists approximately 440,000 clones; about 85% were seen once. The sequencing sample was made of PBMCs or T cells enriched from blood (not recorded which). These TCRs come from a woman younger than 35 who had recovered from COVID-19.

The chain links TRBV11-3 to TRBJ1-1; D remains unclear. The CDR3 length is 11 residues. Trimming took off 4 bases at V and 3 bases at J, with 3 bases between the two ends. Germline V gene data show CDR1 as SGHNT and CDR2 as YENEEA. CDR3: CASSSDTEAFF. The CDR3 DNA reads TGTGCCAGCAGCTCTGACACTGAAGCTTTCTTT.

The chain joins TRBV7-3 to TRBJ1-1; D is perhaps TRBD1 (5 bases). CDR1 and CDR2 (germline): SGHTA, FQGTGA. The CDR3 runs 13 residues. Trimming pared 5 bases from V and 1 base from J, leaving 8 bases between. The CDR3 spells CASSTDRNTEAFF. The DNA for the CDR3 is TGTGCCAGCAGCACCGACAGGAACACTGAAGCTTTCTTT. Based on the CDR3 plus reference TRBV7-3 and TRBJ1-1, the full variable domain is GAGVSQTPSNKVTEKGKYVELRCDPISGHTALYWYRQSLGQGPEFLIYFQGTGAADDSGLPNDRFFAVRPEGSVSTLKIQRTERGDSAVYLCASSTDRNTEAFFGQGTRLTVV.

This clone is a singleton in its sample. The chain combines TRBV6-5 with TRBJ2-5; 8 bases fit TRBD1. The CDR3 has 16 amino acids. The germline CDR1 and CDR2 sequences are MNHEY and SVGAGI. With 0 bases clipped from V and 5 bases from J, the junction kept 8 bases outside the gene matches. Here the CDR3 DNA reads TGTGCCAGCAGTTACTCCCAGGACAGGGCGGGGGAGACCCAGTACTTC. Protein sequence: CASSYSQDRAGETQYF.

V gene TRBV6-5 combines with J gene TRBJ2-1, with 8 nucleotides matching TRBD1. The junction had 10 bases not matched to a gene; V was cut back by 4 bases and J by 8 bases. This CDR3 contains 15 residues. Germline V gene lookup returns CDR1 MNHEY and CDR2 SVGAGI. Written as DNA, the CDR3 is TGTGCCAGCAGTTCCGACAGGGGACGGGACGATGAGCAGTTCTTC. Amino acids: CASSSDRGRDDEQFF.

V gene TRBV7-2 combines with J gene TRBJ1-3, with no clear D. The CDR3 covers 15 residues. V shed 1 base and J shed 3 bases, with 10 bases lying between them. Germline V gene sequence: CDR1 SGHTA, CDR2 FQGNSA. The CDR3 DNA reads TGTGCCAGCAGCTTAGGAGGCGCGGGTGGAAACACCATATATTTT. Protein: CASSLGGAGGNTIYF.

The chain links TRBV3-1 (or the pseudogene TRBV3-2) to TRBJ1-6; possibly TRBD1 for D (5 bases). Germline assignment: CDR1 LGHDT and CDR2 YNNKEL (reference sequence). This CDR3 comprises 13 residues. V lost 2 bases and J 10 bases, leaving 9 bases between the germline ends. As DNA, the CDR3 is TGTGCCAGCAGCCAACCAGGACACTCACCCCTCCACTTT. Translated, it gives CASSQPGHSPLHF.

Here the CDR3 reads CASSQEGLRGYTF. DNA of the CDR3: TGCGCCAGCAGCCAAGAGGGCCTCCGGGGCTACACCTTC. The chain carries TRBV4-1 and TRBJ1-2; D ambiguous. V dropped 0 bases and J dropped 8 bases, with 10 bases sitting between them. The CDR3 covers 13 residues. Germline CDR1 MGHRA, CDR2 YSYEKL.

The V and J genes are TRBV5-8 and TRBJ1-5; the D is unclear. The CDR3 covers 16 residues. The germline gives CDR1 SGHTS, CDR2 YDEGEE. The V end was cut by 4 bases, the J end by 2 bases, with 16 bases between. The CDR3 loop is CASSAGVKRRNQPQHF. The CDR3 DNA reads as TGTGCCAGCAGCGCCGGGGTCAAAAGGCGCAATCAGCCCCAGCATTTT.

This chain uses TRBV7-6 with TRBJ2-5, with 8 bases identical to TRBD2. This CDR3 comprises 17 residues. Germline lookup yields CDR1 SGHVS and CDR2 FNYEAQ. After removal of 2 bases from V and 3 bases from J, the junction contained 11 bases not matched to a gene. CDR3 sequence reads: CASSLQGTGGLEETQYF. The DNA of the CDR3 is TGTGCCAGCAGCTTACAGGGGACGGGGGGGCTAGAAGAGACCCAGTACTTC.

The CDR3 spells CASSLDTGVLTGELFF. In nucleotides, the CDR3 is TGTGCCAGCAGCTTGGATACAGGGGTTCTGACCGGGGAGCTGTTTTTT. The chain uses TRBV5-6 and TRBJ2-2; 7 bases fit TRBD1. The CDR3 covers 16 residues. V dropped 0 bases and J dropped 5; count of bases not matched to a gene: 7. In germline, CDR1 is SGHDT, CDR2 YYEEEE.

The chain combines TRBV29-1 with TRBJ1-1; no firm D call. The CDR3 length is 11 residues. V dropped 5 bases and J dropped 1 base, with 5 bases sitting between them. Germline-derived CDR1 and CDR2 are SQVTM and ANQGSEA. As DNA, the CDR3 is TGCAGCGTTCTAGGGAACACTGAAGCTTTCTTT. It is translated as CSVLGNTEAFF.

The V and J genes are TRBV5-1 and TRBJ1-3; 9 bases match TRBD1. The ends lost 0 bases at V and 2 bases at J; junction bases unmatched: 6. Germline CDR1 SGHRS, CDR2 YFSETQ. CDR3 length: 17 amino acids. This chain's CDR3 is CASSLGPDRGPGNTIYF. DNA of the CDR3: TGCGCCAGCAGCTTGGGCCCGGACAGGGGTCCTGGAAACACCATATATTTT.

The chain has TRBV30 and TRBJ1-1, with a tentative D call TRBD1 (5 bases). The CDR3 is 12 amino acids. CDR1 GTSNPN and CDR2 SVGIG come from the germline V gene (reference sequence). V was pared by 4 bases and J by 5 bases, with 11 bases between. CDR3 bases: TGTGCCTGGAAAGGGGTGGAGACTGAAGCTTTCTTT. Translated: CAWKGVETEAFF.

J is TRBJ1-2 and V is TRBV27, with D maybe TRBD1 (5 bases). Germline loops: CDR1 MNHEY, CDR2 SMNVEV (reference sequence). The CDR3 spans 16 residues. V gave up 5 bases and J gave up 4 bases, with 20 bases separating them. CDR3 region: CASSLMEIRGFYGYTF. The CDR3 bases are TGTGCCAGCAGTCTTATGGAGATAAGGGGTTTCTATGGCTACACCTTC.

The chain couples TRBV5-1 to TRBJ2-1; D possibly corresponds to TRBD2 (5 bases). CDR3 length: 15 amino acids. Germline-derived CDR1 and CDR2 are SGHRS and YFSETQ. V dropped 2 bases and J dropped 0 bases, with 9 bases sitting between them. The DNA of the CDR3 is TGCGCCAGCAGCTTTGGACTGAACTCCTACAATGAGCAGTTCTTC. Translation: CASSFGLNSYNEQFF.

V is TRBV28 and J is TRBJ1-2; 8 bases map to TRBD1. CDR3 length: 11 amino acids. The ends lost 6 bases at V and 10 bases at J; junction bases unmatched: 4. Per the germline V gene, CDR1 is MDHEN and CDR2 is SYDVKM. CDR3 coding DNA: TGTGCCAGCAGCAACAGGGGGGACTACACCTTC. Its translation is CASSNRGDYTF.

This clone was detected only a few times. The V call is TRBV30, the J call TRBJ1-2, with 10 bases fitting TRBD1. The CDR3 has 14 amino acids. Germline V gene lookup returns CDR1 GTSNPN and CDR2 SVGIG (reference sequence). V gave up 4 bases and J gave up 5 bases; unmatched junction bases: 7. In DNA, the CDR3 is TGTGCCTGGAATCCTGACAGGGGGCCTTATGGCTACACCTTC. Translating gives CAWNPDRGPYGYTF.

The gene calls are TRBV19 and TRBJ2-3; a possible D gene is TRBD1 (5 bases). This CDR3 region has 14 residues. Germline loops: CDR1 LNHDA, CDR2 SQIVND (reference sequence). The V end was cut by 4 bases, the J end by 3 bases, with 11 bases between. This CDR3 reads CASSNLRATDTQYF. The CDR3 DNA reads TGTGCCAGTAGTAACCTCAGGGCAACAGATACGCAGTATTTT.

The J gene is TRBJ1-5, the V gene TRBV6-5, with D hard to call. Trimming cost V 8 bases and J 1 base, with 9 bases left between them. This CDR3 comprises 13 residues. The germline V gene encodes CDR1 MNHEY and CDR2 SVGAGI. The DNA of the CDR3 is TGTGCCAGCGCGACGGGGAGCAATCAGCCCCAGCATTTT. Encoded protein: CASATGSNQPQHF.

This chain joins TRBV7-9 and TRBJ2-5; 8 nucleotides agree with TRBD1. The V gene's germline CDR1 is SEHNR and CDR2 FQNEAQ (reference sequence). V was clipped by 5 bases and J by 5 bases; unmatched bases: 10. The CDR3 has 15 residues. DNA for the CDR3: TGTGCCAGCAGCCCCCAGACAGGGGTAAGGGAGACCCAGTACTTC. Amino acid sequence: CASSPQTGVRETQYF. Using reference TRBV7-9 and TRBJ2-5 for the parts outside the CDR3, the full variable domain is DTGVSQNPRHKITKRGQNVTFRCDPISEHNRLYWYRQTLGQGPEFLTYFQNEAQLEKSRLLSDRFSAERPKGSFSTLEIQRTEQGDSAMYLCASSPQTGVRETQYFGPGTRLLVL.

The rearrangement links TRBV14 to TRBJ2-3; D unclear. The CDR3 runs to 16 residues. Per germline, CDR1 SGHDN and CDR2 FVKESK. The V and J ends lost 1 base and 5 bases respectively, with 16 bases between them. The CDR3: CASSQGEQQVLDTQYF. In nucleotides, the CDR3 is TGTGCCAGCAGCCAAGGTGAACAGCAAGTTTTAGATACGCAGTATTTT.

V usage is TRBV30 and J usage is TRBJ1-1; 7 nucleotides line up with TRBD1. Germline values: CDR1 GTSNPN, CDR2 SVGIG (reference sequence). The CDR3 has 17 residues. V shed 2 bases and J 0 bases; nucleotides not matched to a gene: 12. The CDR3 spells CAWSSNRGVLMNTEAFF. The DNA for the CDR3 is TGTGCCTGGAGTTCGAACAGGGGCGTCCTCATGAACACTGAAGCTTTCTTT.

This chain joins TRBV10-2 and TRBJ2-2; the match to TRBD2 covers 12 bases. Germline assignment: CDR1 WSHSY and CDR2 SAAADI. This CDR3 spans 14 amino acids. With 6 bases clipped from V and 7 bases from J, the junction kept 3 bases outside the gene matches. CDR3 loop: CASSPGLAGGELFF. CDR3 nucleotides: TGCGCCAGCAGCCCGGGACTAGCGGGCGGGGAGCTGTTTTTT.

This chain links TRBV9 with TRBJ1-2; TRBD1 agrees at 8 bases. V was pared by 4 bases and J by 2 bases, with 4 bases of the junction left unmatched. This CDR3 is built from 14 residues. Per germline, CDR1 SGDLS and CDR2 YYNGEE. CDR3 sequence: CASSPRTGNYGYTF. CDR3 nucleotides: TGTGCCAGCAGCCCACGGACAGGGAACTATGGCTACACCTTC.

This chain joins TRBV2 and TRBJ2-1, with 10 positions matching TRBD1. Germline loops: CDR1 SNHLY, CDR2 FYNNEI. The CDR3 runs 18 residues. Trimming at V came to 5 bases and at J to 4 bases, leaving 14 bases not matched to a gene. DNA for the CDR3: TGTGCCAGCAGTCTTGACGTTATAGGGACAGGGGAATACAATGAGCAGTTCTTC. Translating gives CASSLDVIGTGEYNEQFF.

This sequence joins TRBV29-1 and TRBJ2-7; TRBD1 matches 8 bases. The CDR3 has 14 amino acids. The V segment lost 1 base and the J segment 2 bases; nucleotides outside the gene matches: 4. Germline lookup yields CDR1 SQVTM and CDR2 ANQGSEA. CDR3 sequence: CSVEGQGLTYEQYF. DNA for the CDR3: TGCAGCGTTGAAGGACAGGGGCTTACCTACGAGCAGTACTTC.

The rearrangement joins TRBV30 to TRBJ2-3, with 10 bases aligning to TRBD2. Trimming took 2 bases from V and 4 from J; bases not matched to a gene: 3. CDR3 size: 14 residues. Germline lookup yields CDR1 GTSNPN and CDR2 SVGIG (reference sequence). CDR3 amino acids: CAWSPGLASDTQYF. CDR3 nucleotide sequence: TGTGCCTGGAGTCCGGGACTAGCGTCAGATACGCAGTATTTT.

The chain uses TRBV30 and TRBJ2-4, with D possibly TRBD1 on 6 matching bases. The CDR3 spans 14 residues. V was pared by 1 base and J by 12 bases, with 19 bases between. CDR1 and CDR2 (germline): GTSNPN, SVGIG (reference sequence). This CDR3 is CAWSAGTSGDGQYF. As DNA, the CDR3 is TGTGCCTGGAGTGCTGGAACTTCAGGGGACGGTCAGTACTTC.